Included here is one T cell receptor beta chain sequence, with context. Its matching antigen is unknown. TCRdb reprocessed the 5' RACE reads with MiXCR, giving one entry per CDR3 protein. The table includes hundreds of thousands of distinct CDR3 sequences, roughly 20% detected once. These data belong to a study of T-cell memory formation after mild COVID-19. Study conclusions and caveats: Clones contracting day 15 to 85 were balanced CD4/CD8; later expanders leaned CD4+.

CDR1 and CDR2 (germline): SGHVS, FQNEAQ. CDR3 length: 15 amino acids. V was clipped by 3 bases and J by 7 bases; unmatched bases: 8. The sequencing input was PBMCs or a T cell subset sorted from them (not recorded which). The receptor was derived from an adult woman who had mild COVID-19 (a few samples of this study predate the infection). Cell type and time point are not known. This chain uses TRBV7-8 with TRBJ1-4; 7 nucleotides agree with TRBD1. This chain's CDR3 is CASSFRQGGSEKLFF. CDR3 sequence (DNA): TGTGCCAGCAGCTTTAGACAGGGAGGAAGTGAAAAACTGTTTTTT.